What follows are 29 T cell receptor beta chains derived from one specimen sequenced in a study of blood T cells in healthy people across ages. Primers used in a second PCR of roughly 6 to 11 cycles were a sample-barcoded 5' primer and a J-beta primer mix. TCRdb re-analysed the 5' RACE reads in MiXCR, keeping a single row per CDR3 protein. The sample lists some 1.7 million distinct CDR3 sequences, approximately 30% occurring once. Source material: blood. Receptors were obtained from a woman in her twenties or thirties in good health.

V gene TRBV27 combines with J gene TRBJ2-7, with 8 positions matching TRBD2. Germline CDR1 is MNHEY and CDR2 is SMNVEV (reference sequence). The V segment lost 5 bases and the J segment 3 bases; nucleotides outside the gene matches: 6. The CDR3 has 14 amino acids. CDR3 nucleotides: TGTGCCAGCAGTATGGGACTAGGGATCTACGAGCAGTACTTC. Translated, it gives CASSMGLGIYEQYF.

This clonotype was observed at least ten times. The chain employs TRBV6-1 and TRBJ1-2, with D maybe TRBD1 (5 bases). The V and J ends lost 8 bases and 2 bases respectively, with 12 bases between them. Germline-derived CDR1 and CDR2 are MNHNS and SASEGT. The CDR3 is 13 residues long. This CDR3 is CASPLAGNYGYTF. CDR3 DNA sequence: TGTGCCAGCCCCCTGGCAGGGAACTATGGCTACACCTTC.

The V and J genes are TRBV4-2 and TRBJ1-5; D ambiguous. In germline, CDR1 is LGHNA, CDR2 YNFKEQ. The CDR3 loop spans 15 amino acids. Trimming removed 2 bases at V and 0 bases at J, with 8 bases between. CDR3: CASSQFRDSNQPQHF. CDR3 DNA sequence: TGTGCCAGCAGCCAATTCCGGGATAGCAATCAGCCCCAGCATTTT.

This clonotype occurred many times. V usage is TRBV6-5 and J usage is TRBJ2-6; D is ambiguous. V shed 0 bases and J shed 0 bases, with 18 bases lying between them. Germline lookup yields CDR1 MNHEY and CDR2 SVGAGI. This CDR3 is 20 amino acids long. DNA of the CDR3: TGTGCCAGCAGTTACTCCGGGCCGTCAATACCTTTCTCTGGGGCCAACGTCCTGACTTTC. Protein product: CASSYSGPSIPFSGANVLTF.

The chain has TRBV6-2 or TRBV6-3 and TRBJ1-5; 10 bases agree with TRBD1. The CDR3 has 17 amino acids. CDR1 is MNHEY and CDR2 is SVGEGT in the germline V gene. V lost 5 bases, J lost 2 bases, and 9 bases stayed unmatched. The CDR3 sequence: CASSALTGGRGNQPQHF. CDR3 DNA: TGTGCCAGCAGTGCCCTGACAGGGGGCAGGGGCAATCAGCCCCAGCATTTT.

This clonotype was found a few times. The chain recombines TRBV2 with TRBJ1-1; 7 bases are a match to TRBD1. The germline V gene encodes CDR1 SNHLY and CDR2 FYNNEI. V lost 7 bases, J lost 8 bases, and 10 bases stayed unmatched. This CDR3 is built from 13 residues. The CDR3 nucleotides are TGTGCCAGCACGCGAGATGGACAGGCCGAAGCTTTCTTT. It codes for CASTRDGQAEAFF.

A remark on this clonotype: Germline and junction disagree at one end, which may indicate a read error. V gene TRBV20-1 combines with J gene TRBJ1-1; no firm D call. The CDR3 totals 12 residues. The V gene's germline CDR1 is DFQATT and CDR2 SNEGSKA (reference sequence). The CDR3 DNA sequence: TGCAGTTCTAGAGAAACAGACACTGAAGCTTTCTTT. Amino acid sequence: CSSRETDTEAFF.

V is TRBV5-1 and J is TRBJ2-4, with 7 bases that match TRBD1. The better agreement between TRBJ2-7 and the DNA end casts doubt on the J call. The germline gives CDR1 SGHRS, CDR2 YFSETQ. The CDR3 consists of 14 residues. The CDR3 coding sequence is TGCGCCAGCAGCTGGGGTGGTCAGGGGGACGAGCAGTACTTC. Translated: CASSWGGQGDEQYF.

This chain joins TRBV2 and TRBJ2-7, with 9 bases identical to TRBD2. Germline assignment: CDR1 SNHLY and CDR2 FYNNEI. The V and J ends lost 9 bases and 1 base, in that order; junction bases with no gene match: 7. The CDR3 covers 14 residues. The CDR3 sequence is CASLAGVRSYEQYF. The DNA of the CDR3 is TGTGCCAGTTTAGCGGGAGTCAGGTCCTACGAGCAGTACTTC.

The V call is TRBV3-1, the J call TRBJ2-7; weak D call: TRBD1 (5 bases). CDR1 is LGHDT, CDR2 YNNKEL, per germline (reference sequence). This CDR3 has 14 residues. Trimming took off 3 bases at V and 6 bases at J, with 15 bases between the two ends. The CDR3 DNA sequence: TGTGCCAGCAGCCAGTTCCGCAGCCAGGGCGAGCAGTACTTC. Protein: CASSQFRSQGEQYF.

This clonotype was seen repeatedly, ten times or more. The V call is TRBV20-1, the J call TRBJ2-7; D might be TRBD1 (5 bases). Trimming removed 5 bases from V and 1 base from J, with 12 bases in between. The CDR3 has 13 residues. CDR1 and CDR2 from the germline V gene are DFQATT and SNEGSKA (reference sequence). The CDR3 bases are TGCAGTGCTCATTATGGACAATCCTACGAGCAGTACTTC. This translates into CSAHYGQSYEQYF.

The chain joins TRBV18 to TRBJ1-5; D is unclear. Germline V gene data show CDR1 as KGHSH and CDR2 as LQKENI. The length of the CDR3 is 17 residues. The V and J ends lost 4 bases and 9 bases respectively, with 25 bases between them. CDR3 DNA: TGTGCCAGCTCACGTACAGAGCCCAAAGGGCCGGTGAGGCCCCAGCATTTT. Its protein is CASSRTEPKGPVRPQHF.

Only a few counts were recorded for this clonotype. The V call is TRBV9, the J call TRBJ2-5; 7 bases match TRBD2. In germline, CDR1 is SGDLS, CDR2 YYNGEE. The CDR3 is 17 residues long. J gave up 1 base and V 0 bases, and 9 bases lay outside the gene matches. Written as DNA, the CDR3 is TGTGCCAGCAGCGTAGCTCCGTTAAGCGGGGTCCAAGAGACCCAGTACTTC. Its protein is CASSVAPLSGVQETQYF. Complete variable domain (other parts from reference TRBV9 and TRBJ2-5): DSGVTQTPKHLITATGQRVTLRCSPRSGDLSVYWYQQSLDQGLQFLIQYYNGEERAKGNILERFSAQQFPDLHSELNLSSLELGDSALYFCASSVAPLSGVQETQYFGPGTRLLVL.

There are many counts of this clonotype. The DNA for the CDR3 is TGTGCCAGCAGCTTTTTCCGGACAGGGGGTTACGAGCAGTACTTC. Amino acid sequence: CASSFFRTGGYEQYF. V is TRBV5-6 and J is TRBJ2-7; 10 bases align to TRBD1. The germline gives CDR1 SGHDT, CDR2 YYEEEE. V lost 2 bases to trimming and J lost 4 bases; unmatched junction nucleotides: 6. The CDR3 consists of 15 residues.

The V gene is TRBV9, the J gene TRBJ2-2; TRBD1 matches 9 bases. The CDR3 covers 17 residues. The V gene's germline CDR1 is SGDLS and CDR2 YYNGEE. With 0 bases clipped from V and 7 bases from J, the junction kept 10 bases outside the gene matches. CDR3 protein: CASSVGIGTGTGGELFF. CDR3 DNA sequence: TGTGCCAGCAGCGTAGGAATCGGGACAGGGACGGGCGGGGAGCTGTTTTTT.

CDR3 protein: CASSFTSGSFYEQYF. CDR3 sequence (DNA): TGTGCCAGCAGCTTCACTAGCGGGAGCTTCTACGAGCAGTACTTC. This chain uses TRBV7-2 with TRBJ2-7; 11 nucleotides line up with TRBD2. V was clipped by 3 bases and J by 3 bases; unmatched bases: 4. The CDR3 has 15 residues. CDR1 and CDR2 from the germline V gene are SGHTA and FQGNSA.

V usage is TRBV18 and J usage is TRBJ2-1, with a weak D call TRBD1 (5 bases). The CDR3 runs 16 residues. Germline CDR1 is KGHSH and CDR2 is LQKENI. V was cut by 4 bases and J by 7 bases, with 20 bases left in between. CDR3 protein: CASSLQGGGSGNEQFF. Written as DNA, the CDR3 is TGTGCCAGCTCACTCCAGGGCGGTGGATCGGGTAATGAGCAGTTCTTC.

This clonotype was picked up one time. This rearrangement joins TRBV7-9 to TRBJ2-4, with D perhaps TRBD1 or TRBD2 (6 bases each). V dropped 2 bases and J dropped 0 bases, with 11 bases sitting between them. CDR1 is SEHNR and CDR2 is FQNEAQ in the germline V gene (reference sequence). This CDR3 is 16 amino acids long. CDR3 DNA sequence: TGTGCCAGCAGCTTACAGGGGACTTCAGCCAAAAACATTCAGTACTTC. This gives the protein CASSLQGTSAKNIQYF.

V gene TRBV10-3 combines with J gene TRBJ2-3, with 9 bases that match TRBD2. The length of the CDR3 is 18 residues. V trimming: 4 bases; J trimming: 5 bases; junction bases outside the gene matches: 16. Germline V gene lookup returns CDR1 ENHRY and CDR2 SYGVKD. This chain's CDR3 is CAISALPRAGGSGDTQYF. The CDR3 DNA reads as TGTGCCATCAGTGCCCTCCCGCGAGCGGGGGGCTCGGGAGATACGCAGTATTTT.

The table lists this clonotype with many counts. The chain couples TRBV29-1 to TRBJ2-5, with D perhaps TRBD1 (5 bases). Deletions cut 5 bases from V and 4 bases from J, with 11 bases between. CDR1 and CDR2 from the germline V gene are SQVTM and ANQGSEA. The CDR3 has 12 amino acids. This CDR3 reads CSVSKGLETQYF. Here the CDR3 DNA reads TGCAGCGTTAGCAAGGGGTTAGAGACCCAGTACTTC.

The chain is built from TRBV6-5 and TRBJ1-1; D ambiguous. Germline V gene data show CDR1 as MNHEY and CDR2 as SVGAGI. V lost 6 bases, J lost 4 bases, and 12 bases lay in between. The length of the CDR3 is 13 residues. The CDR3 is CASSDIRGTEAFF. CDR3 in DNA: TGTGCCAGCAGCGACATACGGGGCACTGAAGCTTTCTTT.

To note about this clonotype: Its ends do not fully match the called genes, so a read error is possible. V gene TRBV10-3 combines with J gene TRBJ2-3; TRBD2 matches at 9 bases. The CDR3 runs 16 residues. Germline assignment: CDR1 ENHRY and CDR2 SYGVKD. Written as DNA, the CDR3 is TGTGCCATCGGTGACCCGACTAGCGGTCGCACAGATACGCAGTATTTT. Translated, it gives CAIGDPTSGRTDTQYF.

The V gene is TRBV29-1, the J gene TRBJ1-1; D unresolved. Germline values: CDR1 SQVTM, CDR2 ANQGSEA. The CDR3 is 11 amino acids. With 4 bases removed from V and 10 bases from J, the gap between germline ends came to 13 bases. The CDR3 spells CSVATEVIAFF. CDR3 DNA sequence: TGCAGCGTTGCCACAGAAGTTATAGCTTTCTTT. Full variable domain (missing parts from reference TRBV29-1 and TRBJ1-1): SAVISQKPSRDICQRGTSLTIQCQVDSQVTMMFWYRQQPGQSLTLIATANQGSEATYESGFVIDKFPISRPNLTFSTLTVSNMSPEDSSIYLCSVATEVIAFFGQGTRLTVV.

This clonotype was detected ten times or more. The chain has TRBV7-2 and TRBJ2-5; D may match TRBD1 or TRBD2 (5 bases each). Trimming took 6 bases from V and 4 from J, leaving 12 bases between them. The length of the CDR3 is 13 residues. CDR1 and CDR2 from the germline V gene are SGHTA and FQGNSA. The CDR3 reads CASSRSGGETQYF. In nucleotides, the CDR3 is TGTGCCAGCAGTCGAAGTGGGGGAGAGACCCAGTACTTC.

The V call is TRBV5-6, the J call TRBJ1-2, with no clear D. V was clipped by 0 bases and J by 5 bases, with 17 bases between them. The CDR3 consists of 16 residues. Germline V gene sequence: CDR1 SGHDT, CDR2 YYEEEE. In DNA, the CDR3 is TGTGCCAGCAGCTTGGGGTCTAGCGGGGTCCCTTATGGCTACACCTTC. Translation: CASSLGSSGVPYGYTF. The full variable domain, in which reference TRBV5-6 and TRBJ1-2 provide the parts outside the CDR3, is DAGVTQSPTHLIKTRGQQVTLRCSPKSGHDTVSWYQQALGQGPQFIFQYYEEEERQRGNFPDRFSGHQFPNYSSELNVNALLLGDSALYLCASSLGSSGVPYGYTFGSGTRLTVV.

This chain uses TRBV10-3 with TRBJ2-2; D remains ambiguous. V was pared by 1 base and J by 6 bases, with 6 bases between. In germline, CDR1 is ENHRY, CDR2 SYGVKD. The CDR3 is 13 residues long. The CDR3 DNA reads TGTGCCATCAGTGAGTTCGAAGCCGGGGAGCTGTTTTTT. It specifies CAISEFEAGELFF.

The chain recombines TRBV6-6 with TRBJ2-7; D possibly uses TRBD1 or TRBD2 (5 bases each). The germline V and J ends were trimmed by 6 bases and 1 base, with 13 bases remaining between them. The CDR3 loop spans 14 amino acids. CDR1 and CDR2 (germline): MNHNY, SVGAGI (reference sequence). The CDR3 here is CASSRRDLSYEQYF. The CDR3 DNA is TGTGCCAGCAGCCGTCGGGACCTGTCCTACGAGCAGTACTTC.

The chain recombines TRBV5-1 with TRBJ2-4; the D is unclear. The J call may be wrong; the DNA end is better matched by TRBJ2-5. Germline V gene data show CDR1 as SGHRS and CDR2 as YFSETQ. The CDR3 is made up of 14 amino acids. CDR3 DNA sequence: TGCGCCAGCAGCTTCGACAACTACCCAGAGACCCAGTACTTC. It codes for CASSFDNYPETQYF.

The chain combines TRBV20-1 with TRBJ2-3, with D unclear. CDR1 is DFQATT, CDR2 SNEGSKA, per germline (reference sequence). Trimming pared 5 bases from V and 4 bases from J, leaving 7 bases between. The length of the CDR3 is 11 residues. CDR3 protein: CSAEIPDTQYF. The CDR3 DNA follows: TGCAGTGCTGAAATACCAGATACGCAGTATTTT.